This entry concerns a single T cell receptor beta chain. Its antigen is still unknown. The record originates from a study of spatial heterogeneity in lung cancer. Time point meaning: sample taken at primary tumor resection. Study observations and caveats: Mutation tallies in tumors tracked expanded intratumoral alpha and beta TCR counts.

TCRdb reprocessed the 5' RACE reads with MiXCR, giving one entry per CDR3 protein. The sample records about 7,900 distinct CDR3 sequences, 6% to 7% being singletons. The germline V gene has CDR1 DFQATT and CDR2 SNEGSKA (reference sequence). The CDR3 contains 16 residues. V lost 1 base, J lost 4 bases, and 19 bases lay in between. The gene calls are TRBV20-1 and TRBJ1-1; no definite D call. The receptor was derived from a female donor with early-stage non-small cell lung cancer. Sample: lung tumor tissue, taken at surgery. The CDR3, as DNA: TGCAGTGCTAGAGGTAATGACGCAGCGATGGGCACTGAAGCTTTCTTT. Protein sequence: CSARGNDAAMGTEAFF.